Reported below is one T cell receptor beta chain. Antigen: not known. The length of the CDR3 is 15 residues. Germline V gives CDR1 SQVTM, CDR2 ANQGSEA. J was trimmed by 5 bases and V by 8 bases; bases with no gene match: 10. This specimen comes from a study of T-cell reconstitution after alpha-beta-depleted transplantation in children. Unique molecular identifiers were built into the TCRbeta library. MiXCR, run by TCRdb on the PCR reads, gives a single entry per CDR3 protein. The data show 200,000 to 250,000 distinct CDR3 sequences, roughly 26% seen once. Broader study findings: Hyperexpanded clones declined; after one year, newly produced T cells mostly supplied diversity. Where some patients showed high TCRbeta diversity at day 60, it came from recipient T cells and thymic progenitors that had survived. About two months after transplant, alpha-beta T cells reportedly came from several hundred expanded graft clones.

The sample was PBMCs, taken before TCRalphabeta/CD19-depleted stem cell transplant. V usage is TRBV29-1 and J usage is TRBJ2-3; 13 nucleotides match TRBD2. The source of this sequence is a girl aged 2-10 years with Fanconi anemia, due to receive a stem cell transplant. The CDR3 loop is CSLRGLAGVLDTQYF. The CDR3, as DNA: TGCAGCTTGAGAGGACTAGCGGGGGTGCTAGATACGCAGTATTTT.